This TCR beta chain was observed in a study of T cell clusters in autoimmune cytopenias. Whole-study findings and limits: Compared with active autoimmune hepatitis patients, healthy donors showed approximately 3.3-fold more exclusive TRB clusters.

In germline, CDR1 is SGHNT, CDR2 YYREEE (reference sequence). The CDR3 runs 13 residues. Multiplex touch-down PCR amplified TRB using TRB-A and TRB-B pools in one tube. TCRdb reworked the multiplex PCR reads into one entry per CDR3 protein, no DNA. The listing contains 4,000 or so distinct CDR3 sequences. TRB amplification used approximately 250 ng of peripheral blood genomic DNA. This clonotype is labeled medium-sized based on frequency. Its antigen remains unknown. These data also featured in a second study, about T cell repertoires in aging, cancer and after chemotherapy. That work states: Six age groups, ranging from 30 or younger to 70 or older, included the donors.

This clonotype was obtained from a human donor in good health. Sequenced: peripheral blood. The chain links TRBV5-4 to TRBJ1-5. The CDR3 protein is CASSIGDNQPQHF.